A selection of T cell receptor beta chains follows, all from one sample in a study of tumor-infiltrating lymphocytes in primary liver carcinoma. TCRdb analysed the multiplex PCR reads with MiXCR anew, one entry per CDR3 protein. The data show 95,000 to 150,000 distinct CDR3 sequences, with 64% seen just once and about 8% held by the top ten. Material for sequencing was liver tumor tissue from sampling region 3. The receptors shown here come from a woman aged 60-70 years with primary liver carcinoma and hepatitis B virus infection. CDR3s include the opening cysteine and the closing phenylalanine or tryptophan. Each record gives: J gene, V gene, clone size, CDR3 length, D gene, CDR3 DNA, CDR3 protein. A D gene is named only where the DNA matches it firmly. Expanded clones are given a class, and other clones once, few, many or no size at all.

TRBJ2-1,TRBV12-3/TRBV12-4,many,12,NA,TGTGCCAGCCGATTAAAGCAGTTTGAGCAGTTCTTC,CASRLKQFEQFF
TRBJ1-4,TRBV4-2,many,13,NA,TGTGCCAGCAGCCAACAGGAGAATGAAAAACTGTTTTTT,CASSQQENEKLFF
TRBJ2-6,TRBV11-2,NA,17,NA,TGTGCCAGCGGCTCTGACCTCGGGACGCGGGAGGCCAACGTCCTGACTTTC,CASGSDLGTREANVLTF
TRBJ1-2,TRBV14,NA,14,TRBD1,TGTGCCAGCAGCCCCTCAGGGGGCTTCTATGGTTACACCTTC,CASSPSGGFYGYTF
TRBJ2-1,TRBV28,few,18,NA,TGTGCCAGCAGTAATGCCAGGGGAGTTTCTACCTCCTACAATGAGCAGTTCTTC,CASSNARGVSTSYNEQFF
TRBJ2-1,TRBV5-1,NA,15,NA,TGCGCCAGCAGCTCGACTAGAGTAGCTCGGAATGAGCAGTTCTTC,CASSSTRVARNEQFF
TRBJ1-5,TRBV6-1,NA,16,NA,TGTGCCAGCAGCGAATTACAAGGGAACTTGGATCAGCCCCAGCATTTT,CASSELQGNLDQPQHF
TRBJ2-3,TRBV28,few,15,TRBD2,TGTGCCAGCAGTTTAGCCGGGCTAGCGGGGGATGCCCCGTATTTT,CASSLAGLAGDAPYF
TRBJ1-1,TRBV12-3/TRBV12-4,many,14,TRBD1,TGTGCCAGCAGTCCCCGGACAGGTGCCACTGAAGCTTTCTTT,CASSPRTGATEAFF
TRBJ2-2,TRBV11-1,NA,14,NA,TGTGCCAGCGGACCGAGCCTTGACACCAAGGAGCTGTTTTTT,CASGPSLDTKELFF
TRBJ2-1,TRBV5-4,many,15,TRBD2,TGTGCCAGCAGCTTGGCGGGAGGGGTTTACAATGAGCAGTTCTTC,CASSLAGGVYNEQFF
TRBJ2-5,TRBV28,many,13,NA,TGTGCCAGCAGGCAACAGGGATGGGAGACCCAGTACTTC,CASRQQGWETQYF
TRBJ2-7,TRBV28,many,15,NA,TGTGCCAGCAGTCGCCGGGACCCCATTGCATTCGAGCAGTACTTC,CASSRRDPIAFEQYF
TRBJ2-7,TRBV25-1,NA,15,TRBD1,TGTGCCAGCAGTGCCAACAGGGGACCTACCTACGAGCAGTACTTC,CASSANRGPTYEQYF
TRBJ1-1,TRBV6-6,many,14,TRBD1,TGTGCCAGCAATATACGGACAGGGGACAATGAAGCTTTCTTT,CASNIRTGDNEAFF
TRBJ2-7,TRBV7-8,once,15,TRBD2,TGTGCCAGCAGCAAGGGACTAGTACTCTTCTACGAGCAGTACTTC,CASSKGLVLFYEQYF
TRBJ2-5,TRBV11-2,NA,15,NA,TGTGCCAGTACCGCCCTGAGGACGGGAGCGGAGACCCAGTACTTC,CASTALRTGAETQYF
TRBJ2-6,TRBV6-2/TRBV6-3,many,16,NA,TGTGCCAGCAGTTACTCGACGGAGTCTGGGGCCAACGTCCTGACTTTC,CASSYSTESGANVLTF
TRBJ2-7,TRBV5-1,NA,13,NA,TGCGCCAGCAGCCCGTGGGGTGGTGACGAGCAGTACTTC,CASSPWGGDEQYF
TRBJ2-2,TRBV24-1,NA,15,NA,TGTGCCACCAGTGATGCGCACACTAGCACCGGGGAGCCGTTTTTT,CATSDAHTSTGEPFF
TRBJ2-5,TRBV11-1,NA,16,NA,TGTGCCAGCAGCTTTCTCGACGCTGAACCTCAGGAGACCCAGTACTTC,CASSFLDAEPQETQYF
TRBJ1-2,TRBV29-1,NA,16,TRBD1,TGCAGCATTGACAAAGAGAAGTCAGGGGGTTCCTATGGCTACACCTTC,CSIDKEKSGGSYGYTF
TRBJ2-2,TRBV11-2,NA,15,TRBD2,TGTGCCAGCAGCTTCCGACTAGCGGGAGATGCGGAGCTGTTTTTT,CASSFRLAGDAELFF
TRBJ2-2,TRBV5-1,many,15,TRBD1,TGCGCCAGCAGCGTCACAGGGGGCGCGGGCGGGGAGCTGTTTTTT,CASSVTGGAGGELFF
TRBJ2-5,TRBV11-2,NA,16,NA,TGTGCCAGCAGCTCGAGAGGGGGGACTCTACGGGAGACCCAGTACTTC,CASSSRGGTLRETQYF
TRBJ2-3,TRBV11-2,NA,17,TRBD2,TGTGTCAGCAGCTTAGGGGGACTAGCGTACACGTCAGATACGCTGTATTTT,CVSSLGGLAYTSDTLYF
TRBJ1-5,TRBV19,NA,15,NA,TGTGCCAGTAGTATTGGTAAAAATAGCAATCAGCCCCAGCATTTT,CASSIGKNSNQPQHF
TRBJ2-5,TRBV28,NA,15,TRBD1,TGTGCCAGCAGTCCCCGTAGGACAGGGGGAGAGACCCAGTACTTC,CASSPRRTGGETQYF
TRBJ2-7,TRBV6-6,medium-sized,16,TRBD1,TGTGCCAGCAGTTACTCGGGACAGAGGAGCTCCTACGAGCAGTACTTC,CASSYSGQRSSYEQYF